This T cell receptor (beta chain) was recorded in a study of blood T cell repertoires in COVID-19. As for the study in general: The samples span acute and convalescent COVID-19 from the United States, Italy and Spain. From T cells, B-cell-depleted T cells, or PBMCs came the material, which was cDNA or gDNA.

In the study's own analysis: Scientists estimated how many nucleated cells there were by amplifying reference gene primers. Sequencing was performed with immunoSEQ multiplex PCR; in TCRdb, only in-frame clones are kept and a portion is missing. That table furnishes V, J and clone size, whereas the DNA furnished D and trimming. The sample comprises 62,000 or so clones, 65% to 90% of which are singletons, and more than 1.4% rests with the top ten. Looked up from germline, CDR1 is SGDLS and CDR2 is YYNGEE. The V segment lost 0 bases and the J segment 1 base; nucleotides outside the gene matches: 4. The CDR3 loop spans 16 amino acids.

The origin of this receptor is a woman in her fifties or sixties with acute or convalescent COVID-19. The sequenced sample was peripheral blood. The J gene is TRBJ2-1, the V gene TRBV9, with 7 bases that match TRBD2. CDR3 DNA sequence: TGTGCCAGCAGCGTAGGGCAGGGAGGGTCCTACAATGAGCAGTTCTTC. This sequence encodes CASSVGQGGSYNEQFF.